One T cell receptor (beta chain) is described in this entry. The antigen remains undetermined. The record originates from a study of response to subunit inactivated influenza vaccine. General study findings and limits: Authors suggested that a seasonal influenza vaccination recruits few new T cells each time.

TCRdb re-derived calls from the RT-PCR reads in MiXCR, one entry per CDR3 protein. The data show about 530,000 distinct CDR3 sequences, 12% seen once. The TCR sequence derives from a middle-aged man who received an inactivated influenza vaccine. Sequencing used PBMCs from blood, obtained on the day of vaccination.

The CDR3 here is CASRIPGQISGGYTF. The CDR3 nucleotides read TGTGCCAGCAGGATTCCGGGACAGATTTCGGGTGGCTACACCTTC. This sequence joins TRBV6-1 and TRBJ1-2; TRBD1 matches at 7 bases. V was clipped by 6 bases and J by 7 bases; unmatched bases: 14. There are 15 residues in the CDR3. Germline V lookup: CDR1 MNHNS, CDR2 SASEGT.